This T cell receptor beta chain is from a study of cytomegalovirus exposure and HLA in healthy donors. Trimming took off 3 bases at V and 1 base at J, with 12 bases between the two ends. CDR1 is KGHSH and CDR2 is LQKENI in the germline V gene. There are 15 residues in the CDR3. A multiplex PCR was run with 60 Vbeta primers and 13 Jbeta primers. Clones were sequenced by immunoSEQ multiplex PCR, and TCRdb holds only the in-frame ones, with some missing. The sample lists 120,000 or so clones; 74% were seen once. Input material: PBMCs. This clonotype was sampled from a woman aged 45-65 years in good health and CMV-seropositive. The chain combines TRBV18 with TRBJ1-1; a weak D match, TRBD1 (5 bases). CDR3 nucleotides: TGTGCCAGCTCACCCACGGGCCAGGGGAACACTGAAGCTTTCTTT. It specifies CASSPTGQGNTEAFF. Combining the CDR3 with reference TRBV18 and TRBJ1-1 gives the whole variable domain NAGVMQNPRHLVRRRGQEARLRCSPMKGHSHVYWYRQLPEEGLKFMVYLQKENIIDESGMPKERFSAEFPKEGPSILRIQQVVRGDSAAYFCASSPTGQGNTEAFFGQGTRLTVV.